These 32 T cell receptor beta chains were sequenced from one sample in a study of Ad26.COV2.S vaccination and SARS-CoV-2 variants. Specified treatment: around 19 received Ad26.COV2.S at low or high dose, single or two shots; about 5 received placebo; per-sample allocation not given. The samples date from day 63 after the first vaccine or placebo injection. Only in-frame clones appear in the TCRdb table, and some are missing; sequencing was by immunoSEQ multiplex PCR. The data show 300,000 to 350,000 clones, 70% to 90% seen once. Sequenced here: peripheral blood, sampled in a trial of Ad26.COV2.S vaccine versus placebo. The receptors come from a person aged 18-60 years who received the Ad26.COV2.S COVID-19 vaccine or a placebo.

The gene calls are TRBV2 and TRBJ1-2; 12 positions agree with TRBD1. CDR3 length: 14 amino acids. V lost 3 bases, J lost 8 bases, and 4 bases stayed unmatched. Germline V gives CDR1 SNHLY, CDR2 FYNNEI. The CDR3 loop reads CASSDGTGGWGYTF. CDR3 DNA: TGTGCCAGCAGTGATGGGACAGGGGGCTGGGGCTACACCTTC.

This chain joins TRBV7-2 and TRBJ1-1, with D perhaps matching TRBD1 (5 bases). The CDR3 runs to 12 residues. V was shortened by 2 bases and J by 11 bases, with 12 bases between the two germline ends. Looked up from germline, CDR1 is SGHTA and CDR2 is FQGNSA. In DNA, the CDR3 is TGTGCCAGCAGCTTATGGGAGGGGAGGGCTTTCTTT. This codes for CASSLWEGRAFF.

This chain links TRBV27 with TRBJ1-3; D gene unclear. Germline CDR1 MNHEY, CDR2 SMNVEV (reference sequence). Deletions cut 6 bases from V and 1 base from J, with 13 bases between. The CDR3 runs to 15 residues. The CDR3 reads CASRPRAGSGNTIYF. DNA for the CDR3: TGTGCCAGCAGACCAAGGGCAGGTTCTGGAAACACCATATATTTT.

J is TRBJ2-7 and V is TRBV5-6; TRBD1 agrees at 10 bases. The V gene's germline CDR1 is SGHDT and CDR2 YYEEEE. CDR3 size: 14 residues. V shed 1 base, J shed 5 bases, and the junction held 3 bases outside the gene matches. The CDR3 spells CASSLTGQGNEQYF. In DNA form, the CDR3 reads TGTGCCAGCAGCTTGACGGGACAGGGGAACGAGCAGTACTTC.

V usage is TRBV7-6 and J usage is TRBJ2-7; perhaps TRBD2 as D (6 bases). The V end lost 5 bases, the J end lost 6 bases, and 26 bases lay between the germline ends. Germline assignment: CDR1 SGHVS and CDR2 FNYEAQ. There are 17 residues in the CDR3. The CDR3 protein is CASSPPGRTTFGSEQYF. The CDR3 DNA is TGTGCCAGCAGCCCTCCGGGACGGACTACGTTTGGGTCCGAGCAGTACTTC. Together with reference TRBV7-6 and TRBJ2-7, the CDR3 gives the full variable domain: GAGVSQSPRYKVTKRGQDVALRCDPISGHVSLYWYRQALGQGPEFLTYFNYEAQQDKSGLPNDRFSAERPEGSISTLTIQRTEQRDSAMYRCASSPPGRTTFGSEQYFGPGTRLTVT.

The chain recombines TRBV5-1 with TRBJ2-2; no clear D gene. Germline CDR1 reads SGHRS; CDR2 reads YFSETQ. V was shortened by 1 base and J by 7 bases, with 11 bases between the two germline ends. There are 14 residues in the CDR3. This CDR3 is CASSLPTAIGELFF. For the CDR3, the DNA is TGCGCCAGCAGCTTGCCCACGGCCATCGGGGAGCTGTTTTTT. Full variable domain (rest looked up from reference TRBV5-1 and TRBJ2-2): KAGVTQTPRYLIKTRGQQVTLSCSPISGHRSVSWYQQTPGQGLQFLFEYFSETQRNKGNFPGRFSGRQFSNSRSEMNVSTLELGDSALYLCASSLPTAIGELFFGEGSRLTVL.

The CDR3 nucleotides are TGTGCCAGCAGCCCACAGGGGGCGGGATTCCCCGGGGAGCTGTTTTTT. As protein: CASSPQGAGFPGELFF. This chain links TRBV9 with TRBJ2-2; TRBD1 matches at 9 bases. V lost 4 bases and J lost 6; bases outside the gene matches: 10. The CDR3 consists of 16 residues. Germline CDR1 is SGDLS and CDR2 is YYNGEE.

The rearrangement uses TRBV6-5 and TRBJ1-1; a weak D match, TRBD1 (6 bases). CDR1 MNHEY and CDR2 SVGAGI come from the germline V gene. This CDR3 region has 14 residues. The V gene lost 7 bases and the J gene lost 0 bases, with 12 bases spanning the gap. The CDR3 sequence: CASMARDMNTEAFF. The CDR3 nucleotides are TGTGCCAGCATGGCTAGGGACATGAACACTGAAGCTTTCTTT.

The rearrangement joins TRBV7-3 to TRBJ1-2, with 7 nucleotides matching TRBD1. CDR1 SGHTA and CDR2 FQGTGA come from the germline V gene. The CDR3 covers 13 residues. Unmatched junction bases numbered 0, after V lost 1 base and J lost 4 bases. The CDR3 here is CASSLNRGYGYTF. CDR3 DNA: TGTGCCAGCAGCTTAAACAGGGGCTATGGCTACACCTTC. Full variable domain (outside the CDR3, taken from reference TRBV7-3 and TRBJ1-2): GAGVSQTPSNKVTEKGKYVELRCDPISGHTALYWYRQSLGQGPEFLIYFQGTGAADDSGLPNDRFFAVRPEGSVSTLKIQRTERGDSAVYLCASSLNRGYGYTFGSGTRLTVV.

V gene TRBV7-2 combines with J gene TRBJ2-2, with D perhaps matching TRBD2 (6 bases). The CDR3 runs 15 residues. Trimming took off 5 bases at V and 1 base at J, with 11 bases between the two ends. In germline, CDR1 is SGHTA, CDR2 FQGNSA. In DNA, the CDR3 is TGTGCCAGCAGCCTTGGACTACTGAACACCGGGGAGCTGTTTTTT. Its translation is CASSLGLLNTGELFF.

In this sample, this clone turned up a few times. The rearrangement uses TRBV18 and TRBJ2-2; 7 bases fit TRBD1. V was clipped by 3 bases and J by 0 bases; unmatched bases: 1. The CDR3 sequence is 15 residues long. From germline, CDR1 is KGHSH and CDR2 LQKENI. The CDR3 coding sequence is TGTGCCAGCTCACCTGGACAGGCGAACACCGGGGAGCTGTTTTTT. Translation: CASSPGQANTGELFF. The whole variable domain, filled in from reference TRBV18 and TRBJ2-2, reads NAGVMQNPRHLVRRRGQEARLRCSPMKGHSHVYWYRQLPEEGLKFMVYLQKENIIDESGMPKERFSAEFPKEGPSILRIQQVVRGDSAAYFCASSPGQANTGELFFGEGSRLTVL.

The chain couples TRBV6-2 or TRBV6-3 to TRBJ2-2, with no clear D. CDR1 is MNHEY, CDR2 SVGEGT, per germline. The CDR3 consists of 15 residues. V was clipped by 0 bases and J by 1 base, with 6 bases between them. CDR3 region: CASSYSDLNTGELFF. The DNA of the CDR3 is TGTGCCAGCAGTTACTCTGACTTGAACACCGGGGAGCTGTTTTTT.

The V and J genes are TRBV16 and TRBJ2-6; D is possibly TRBD2 (5 bases). Looked up from germline, CDR1 is KGHSY and CDR2 is FQNENV. The CDR3 has 18 residues. With 0 bases removed from V and 1 base from J, the gap between germline ends came to 13 bases. CDR3 bases: TGTGCCAGCAGCCAATCGGCACTAGATGAGTCTGGGGCCAACGTCCTGACTTTC. Its translation: CASSQSALDESGANVLTF.

The genes are TRBV19 and TRBJ1-2; D might be TRBD1 (5 bases). The germline gives CDR1 LNHDA, CDR2 SQIVND (reference sequence). The CDR3 totals 13 residues. V lost 4 bases and J lost 4, with 10 bases in between. The CDR3 DNA reads as TGTGCCAGTAGTAAAGACAGCCTCTATGGCTACACCTTC. Its translation: CASSKDSLYGYTF.

A single count supports this clone. This sequence joins TRBV30 and TRBJ1-5; TRBD1 is a possible D gene (6 bases). CDR1 and CDR2 from the germline V gene are GTSNPN and SVGIG (reference sequence). Deletions cut 3 bases from V and 2 bases from J, with 20 bases between. This CDR3 comprises 17 residues. For the CDR3, the DNA is TGTGCCTGGAGCGAAGGGCACAGGGTGAAAGGCAATCAGCCCCAGCATTTT. It is translated as CAWSEGHRVKGNQPQHF.

The chain employs TRBV12-3 or TRBV12-4 and TRBJ1-1; unclear D gene. Trimming took off 5 bases at V and 8 bases at J, with 9 bases between the two ends. There are 11 residues in the CDR3. The CDR3 loop is CASSSRMEAFF. CDR3 sequence (DNA): TGTGCCAGCAGTAGCCGGATGGAAGCTTTCTTT.

The chain couples TRBV3-1 (or the pseudogene TRBV3-2) to TRBJ1-2; 10 bases align to TRBD1. The CDR3 sequence is 13 residues long. With 11 bases clipped from V and 7 bases from J, the junction kept 10 bases outside the gene matches. Germline V gene data show CDR1 as LGHDT and CDR2 as YNNKEL (reference sequence). The CDR3 spells CAGSRDRGFGYTF. The CDR3 DNA sequence: TGTGCCGGGTCCCGGGACAGGGGCTTTGGCTACACCTTC.

V is TRBV4-2 and J is TRBJ1-1; D might be TRBD1 (6 bases). This CDR3 has 17 amino acids. Germline V gene lookup returns CDR1 LGHNA and CDR2 YNFKEQ. V lost 1 base and J 1 base, leaving 16 bases between the germline ends. DNA of the CDR3: TGTGCCAGCAGCCAAGGGTTGGTCGCAGGGGCGAACACTGAAGCTTTCTTT. Translating gives CASSQGLVAGANTEAFF.

This chain uses TRBV6-6 with TRBJ1-6; 8 nucleotides line up with TRBD1. The CDR3 extends over 14 amino acids. From germline, CDR1 is MNHNY and CDR2 SVGAGI (reference sequence). V was pared by 6 bases and J by 10 bases, with 8 bases of the junction left unmatched. The CDR3: CASSPDRAGSPLHF. CDR3 DNA: TGTGCCAGCAGCCCGGACAGGGCAGGATCACCCCTCCACTTT.

V and J are TRBV12-3 or TRBV12-4 and TRBJ2-7, with TRBD2 as a possible D gene (5 bases). This CDR3 has 13 residues. Deletions cut 8 bases from V and 6 bases from J, with 17 bases between. The CDR3 is CASGPGLAAEQYF. As DNA, the CDR3 is TGTGCCAGCGGGCCGGGATTAGCCGCCGAGCAGTACTTC.

The V call is TRBV7-2, the J call TRBJ1-4; D perhaps matches TRBD1 (6 bases). Trimming left V 5 bases short and J 8 bases short, with 15 bases between. The length of the CDR3 is 14 residues. Germline CDR1 SGHTA, CDR2 FQGNSA. In nucleotides, the CDR3 is TGTGCCAGCAGCGCTCAGGGGTGGCAAGAAAAACTGTTTTTT. It yields the protein CASSAQGWQEKLFF.

The chain recombines TRBV7-3 with TRBJ2-1; TRBD2 aligns across 11 bases. Germline-derived CDR1 and CDR2 are SGHTA and FQGTGA. V dropped 5 bases and J dropped 3; count of bases not matched to a gene: 3. The length of the CDR3 is 15 residues. CDR3 loop: CASSPGTSGYNEQFF. Written as DNA, the CDR3 is TGTGCCAGCAGCCCTGGGACTAGCGGCTACAATGAGCAGTTCTTC.

This clone has a single count. J is TRBJ1-2 and V is TRBV6-5; D call uncertain. The V and J ends lost 11 bases and 2 bases respectively, with 12 bases between them. The germline gives CDR1 MNHEY, CDR2 SVGAGI. CDR3 length: 12 amino acids. CDR3 nucleotide sequence: TGTGCCGCGAGGAAGGGAAACTATGGCTACACCTTC. Translating gives CAARKGNYGYTF.

This sequence joins TRBV7-2 and TRBJ2-7; D not resolved. CDR1 and CDR2 (germline): SGHTA, FQGNSA. The V end lost 4 bases, the J end lost 7 bases, and 17 bases lay between the germline ends. There are 14 residues in the CDR3. The CDR3 DNA is TGTGCCAGCAGCTCCACGGTGGGGTTCGGGGAGCAGTACTTC. Protein product: CASSSTVGFGEQYF.

This clone has a single count. The chain uses TRBV3-1 (or the pseudogene TRBV3-2) and TRBJ2-5; D is possibly TRBD2 (7 bases). Germline CDR1 and CDR2: LGHDT and YNNKEL (reference sequence). Trimming left V 0 bases short and J 1 base short, with 18 bases between. The CDR3 spans 18 residues. Here the CDR3 reads CASSQDYGRGGIQETQYF. CDR3 in DNA: TGTGCCAGCAGCCAAGATTATGGGAGGGGGGGGATCCAAGAGACCCAGTACTTC.

The chain links TRBV18 to TRBJ2-3, with D maybe TRBD2 (5 bases). Germline CDR1 is KGHSH and CDR2 is LQKENI. The CDR3 spans 16 residues. V was cut by 3 bases and J by 4 bases, with 17 bases left in between. As DNA, the CDR3 is TGTGCCAGCTCACCCCCATCGCCCAACGGGGCAGATACGCAGTATTTT. Protein: CASSPPSPNGADTQYF.

The chain is built from TRBV30 and TRBJ1-1; D gene ambiguous. In germline, CDR1 is GTSNPN, CDR2 SVGIG (reference sequence). Trimming took off 7 bases at V and 0 bases at J, with 12 bases between the two ends. The CDR3 runs 13 residues. DNA for the CDR3: TGTGCCTTCCTACAAACGGTGAACACTGAAGCTTTCTTT. Translated: CAFLQTVNTEAFF.

This chain connects TRBV4-2 to TRBJ2-1; D is undetermined. CDR1 is LGHNA, CDR2 YNFKEQ, per germline. There are 16 residues in the CDR3. Trimming cost V 0 bases and J 2 bases, with 11 bases left between them. CDR3 in amino acids: CASSQDMTGPYNEQFF. CDR3 nucleotides: TGTGCCAGCAGCCAAGATATGACCGGACCCTACAATGAGCAGTTCTTC.

This clone is a singleton in its sample. V gene TRBV5-5 combines with J gene TRBJ2-7; TRBD1 is a possible D gene (6 bases). V was pared by 4 bases and J by 6 bases, with 17 bases between. The CDR3 spans 14 residues. Germline CDR1 and CDR2: SGHKS and YYEKEE (reference sequence). The CDR3, as DNA: TGTGCCAGCAGCCACGGGACACAAGTTGGCGAGCAGTACTTC. Translating gives CASSHGTQVGEQYF.

The chain employs TRBV27 and TRBJ2-1; 10 nucleotides agree with TRBD2. With 7 bases clipped from V and 7 bases from J, the junction kept 10 bases outside the gene matches. Germline V CDR1 and CDR2: MNHEY, SMNVEV (reference sequence). This CDR3 spans 15 amino acids. DNA of the CDR3: TGTGCCAGCACTCGCCCGGGACTAGCGAATAATGAGCAGTTCTTC. Its protein product is CASTRPGLANNEQFF.

The chain is built from TRBV15 and TRBJ2-7, with TRBD1 matching over 12 bases. Germline CDR1 is LNHNV and CDR2 is YYDKDF (reference sequence). After removal of 1 base from V and 4 bases from J, the junction contained 5 bases not matched to a gene. The CDR3 loop spans 16 amino acids. As DNA, the CDR3 is TGTGCCACCAGCAGAGGGGCGGGACAGGGGGCATACGAGCAGTACTTC. Translation gives CATSRGAGQGAYEQYF.

The chain joins TRBV2 to TRBJ2-7, with a tentative D call TRBD1 (5 bases). The V end was cut by 6 bases, the J end by 2 bases, with 14 bases between. Germline CDR1 reads SNHLY; CDR2 reads FYNNEI. CDR3 size: 14 residues. The CDR3 DNA follows: TGTGCCAGCAGCATCCAGGGCGGAACCTACGAGCAGTACTTC. Amino acid sequence: CASSIQGGTYEQYF.